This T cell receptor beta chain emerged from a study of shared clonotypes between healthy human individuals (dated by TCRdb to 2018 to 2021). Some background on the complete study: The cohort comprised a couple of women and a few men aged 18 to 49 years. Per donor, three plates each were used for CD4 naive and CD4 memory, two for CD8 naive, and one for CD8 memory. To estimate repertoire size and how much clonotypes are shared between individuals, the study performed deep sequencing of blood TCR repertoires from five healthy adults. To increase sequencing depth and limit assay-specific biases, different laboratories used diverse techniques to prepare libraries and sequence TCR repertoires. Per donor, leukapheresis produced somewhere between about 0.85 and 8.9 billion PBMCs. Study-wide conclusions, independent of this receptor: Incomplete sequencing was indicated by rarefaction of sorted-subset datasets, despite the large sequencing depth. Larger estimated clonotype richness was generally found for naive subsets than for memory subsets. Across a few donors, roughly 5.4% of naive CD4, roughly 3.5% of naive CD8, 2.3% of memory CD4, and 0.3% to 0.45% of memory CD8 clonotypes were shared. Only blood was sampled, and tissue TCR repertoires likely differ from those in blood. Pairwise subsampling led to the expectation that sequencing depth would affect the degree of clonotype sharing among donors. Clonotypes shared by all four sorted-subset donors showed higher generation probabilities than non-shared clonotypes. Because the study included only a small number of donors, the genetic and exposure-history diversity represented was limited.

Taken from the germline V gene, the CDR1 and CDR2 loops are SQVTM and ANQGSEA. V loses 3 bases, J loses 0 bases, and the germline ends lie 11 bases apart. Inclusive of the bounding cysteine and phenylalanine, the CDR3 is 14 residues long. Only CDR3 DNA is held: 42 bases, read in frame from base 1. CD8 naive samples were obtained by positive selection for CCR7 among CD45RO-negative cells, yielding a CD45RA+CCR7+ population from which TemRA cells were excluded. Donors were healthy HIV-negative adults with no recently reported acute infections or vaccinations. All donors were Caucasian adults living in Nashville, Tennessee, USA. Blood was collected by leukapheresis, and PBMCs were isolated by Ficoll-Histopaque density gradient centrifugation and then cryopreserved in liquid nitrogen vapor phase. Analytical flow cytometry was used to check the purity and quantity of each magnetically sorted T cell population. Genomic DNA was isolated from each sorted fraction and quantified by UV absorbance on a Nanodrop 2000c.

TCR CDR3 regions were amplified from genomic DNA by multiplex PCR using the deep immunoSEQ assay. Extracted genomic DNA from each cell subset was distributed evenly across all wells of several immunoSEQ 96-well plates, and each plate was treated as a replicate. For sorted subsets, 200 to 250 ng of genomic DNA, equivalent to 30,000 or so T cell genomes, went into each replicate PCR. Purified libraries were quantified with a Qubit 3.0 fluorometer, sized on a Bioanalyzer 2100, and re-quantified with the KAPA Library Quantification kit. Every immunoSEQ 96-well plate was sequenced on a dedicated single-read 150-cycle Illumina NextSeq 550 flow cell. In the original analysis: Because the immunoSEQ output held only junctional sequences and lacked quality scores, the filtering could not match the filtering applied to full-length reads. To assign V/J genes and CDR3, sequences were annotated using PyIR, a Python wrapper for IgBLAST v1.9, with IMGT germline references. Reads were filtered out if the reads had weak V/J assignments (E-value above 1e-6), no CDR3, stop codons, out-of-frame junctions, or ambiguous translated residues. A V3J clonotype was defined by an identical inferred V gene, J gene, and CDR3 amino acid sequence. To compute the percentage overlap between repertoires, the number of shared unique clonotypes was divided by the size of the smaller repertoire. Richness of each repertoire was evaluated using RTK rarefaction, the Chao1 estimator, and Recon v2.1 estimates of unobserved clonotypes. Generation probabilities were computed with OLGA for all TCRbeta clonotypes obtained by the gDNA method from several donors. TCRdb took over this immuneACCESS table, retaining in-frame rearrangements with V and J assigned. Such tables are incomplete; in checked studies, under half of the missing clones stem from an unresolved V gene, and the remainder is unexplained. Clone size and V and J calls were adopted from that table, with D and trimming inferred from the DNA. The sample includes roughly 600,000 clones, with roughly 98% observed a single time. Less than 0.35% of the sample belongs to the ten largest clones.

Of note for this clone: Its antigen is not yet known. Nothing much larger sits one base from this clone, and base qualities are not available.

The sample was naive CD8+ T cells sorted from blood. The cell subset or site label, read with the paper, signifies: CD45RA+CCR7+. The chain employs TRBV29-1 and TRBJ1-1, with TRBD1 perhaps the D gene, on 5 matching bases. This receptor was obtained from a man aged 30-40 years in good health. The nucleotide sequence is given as TGCAGCGTTGACAGGGACGGGATGAACACTGAAGCTTTCTTT. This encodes CSVDRDGMNTEAFF. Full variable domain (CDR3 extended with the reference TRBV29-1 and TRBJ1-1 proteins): SAVISQKPSRDICQRGTSLTIQCQVDSQVTMMFWYRQQPGQSLTLIATANQGSEATYESGFVIDKFPISRPNLTFSTLTVSNMSPEDSSIYLCSVDRDGMNTEAFFGQGTRLTVV.